This T cell receptor (beta chain) comes out of a study of cytomegalovirus exposure and HLA in healthy donors. Regarding donors, all were healthy bone marrow donors. V lost 3 bases, J lost 4 bases, and 2 bases stayed unmatched. The CDR3 has 13 residues. Germline CDR1 and CDR2: SGHDN and FVKESK. PCR amplification relied on 60 Vbeta primers (plus 13 Jbeta primers). Libraries were prepared by immunoSEQ multiplex PCR; TCRdb keeps only in-frame clonotypes and omits some of them. This sample has some 180,000 clones, with more than 70% found just once. Note on this clone: Its antigen is not known.

General study findings and limits: Immune exposure was documented only through CMV serostatus. Sequencing artifact likely explains a cluster of highly shared sequence variants. The study found most TCR sequences rare, yet found some public TCRs in many donors.

The sequence was collected from a girl aged 5-17 years in good health and CMV-seropositive. The chain uses TRBV14 and TRBJ1-2, with 7 bases aligning to TRBD1. The sample consisted of PBMCs. CDR3 region: CASSQDRSYGYTF. CDR3 nucleotide sequence: TGTGCCAGCAGCCAGGACAGGTCCTATGGCTACACCTTC.